A selection of T cell receptor beta chains follows, all from one sample in a study of T cells in Graves' hyperthyroidism and ophthalmopathy. TCRdb re-analysed the multiplex PCR reads in MiXCR, keeping a single row per CDR3 protein. The sample lists fewer than 900,000 distinct CDR3 sequences; around 20% were seen once. Sequencing used blood. The receptors come from a woman between 50 and 59 years old with Graves' hyperthyroidism that later progressed to Graves' ophthalmopathy. CDR3s include the opening cysteine and the closing phenylalanine or tryptophan. Not every row has a clone size; where given, it reads once, few, many or a size class.

clone_size j_call v_call cdr3_aa
many TRBJ2-7 TRBV3-1 CASSQVGGGDEQYF
many TRBJ1-1 TRBV3-1 CASSQLSTGMNTEAFF
. TRBJ1-6 TRBV27 CASRPRTGYNSPLHF
few TRBJ1-4 TRBV29-1 CSDVVAGSEKLFF
. TRBJ1-6 TRBV9 CASSVGQGLSSYNSPLHF
many TRBJ1-1 TRBV4-1 CASRPTGDGYTEAFF
few TRBJ1-5 TRBV12-3/TRBV12-4 CASSGGGAASNQPQHF
. TRBJ1-3 TRBV6-1 CASLDRVRYTIYF
. TRBJ2-3 TRBV12-5 CASGLDITDTQYF
. TRBJ1-2 TRBV12-3/TRBV12-4 CASSNSGGGYGYTF
few TRBJ1-2 TRBV15 CATEEGSGLRVGYTF
many TRBJ2-2 TRBV6-1 CASSYADRGNTGELFF
few TRBJ1-1 TRBV10-1 CASSEEGTGNTEAFF
many TRBJ2-1 TRBV7-3 CASSLRTSNNEQFF
. TRBJ2-6 TRBV20-1 CSVRFGGRSSGANVLTF
few TRBJ1-4 TRBV6-1 CASSPITVVTNEKLFF
many TRBJ2-6 TRBV12-3/TRBV12-4 CASTLGGPGANVLTF